These 17 T cell receptor beta chains originate from one sample sequenced in a study of blood T cell repertoires in COVID-19. Profiling relied on immunoSEQ multiplex PCR, and the TCRdb table lists in-frame clones only, not all of them. In the table there are about 310,000 clones, less than 85% of which are singletons. Sequenced: PBMCs or T cells enriched from blood (not recorded which). Receptors originate from a woman younger than 45 who had been exposed to COVID-19.

This clone appeared once. The genes are TRBV2 and TRBJ2-2, with 8 nucleotides matching TRBD1. Germline assignment: CDR1 SNHLY and CDR2 FYNNEI. J lost 6 bases, V lost 6 bases, and 3 bases had no gene match. The CDR3 runs 13 residues. DNA for the CDR3: TGTGCCAGCAGGGGGACAGGAGCCGGGGAGCTGTTTTTT. This gives the protein CASRGTGAGELFF.

V is TRBV30 and J is TRBJ2-1, with D maybe TRBD2 (5 bases). Trimming took 5 bases from V and 0 from J, leaving 17 bases between them. This CDR3 spans 16 amino acids. Germline V gives CDR1 GTSNPN, CDR2 SVGIG (reference sequence). DNA of the CDR3: TGTGCCTGGGAGAGTCGAGGGATGAGCTCCTACAATGAGCAGTTCTTC. Residues: CAWESRGMSSYNEQFF.

V is TRBV15 and J is TRBJ2-7; 8 positions agree with TRBD2. CDR1 is LNHNV, CDR2 YYDKDF, per germline (reference sequence). The CDR3 consists of 15 residues. Unmatched junction bases numbered 10, after V lost 5 bases and J lost 4 bases. CDR3 nucleotides: TGTGCCACCAGCCCAGAGGTGAGCGGGGGATACGAGCAGTACTTC. It encodes CATSPEVSGGYEQYF.

The chain combines TRBV9 with TRBJ2-1; 12 bases agree with TRBD2. The CDR3 consists of 15 residues. J was trimmed by 5 bases and V by 3 bases; bases with no gene match: 3. Germline CDR1 is SGDLS and CDR2 is YYNGEE. The CDR3 is CASSERTSGNNEQFF. DNA for the CDR3: TGTGCCAGCAGCGAACGGACTAGCGGGAACAATGAGCAGTTCTTC.

This rearrangement joins TRBV7-9 to TRBJ1-2; 7 nucleotides line up with TRBD1. The CDR3 is made up of 16 amino acids. The germline gives CDR1 SEHNR, CDR2 FQNEAQ (reference sequence). V lost 4 bases, J lost 4 bases, and 12 bases stayed unmatched. The CDR3 loop is CASSSSKKTGSYGYTF. The DNA of the CDR3 is TGTGCCAGCAGCTCGTCAAAAAAGACAGGGAGCTATGGCTACACCTTC.

The chain couples TRBV27 to TRBJ1-1, with 10 bases aligning to TRBD1. Germline V CDR1 and CDR2: MNHEY, SMNVEV (reference sequence). The V gene end was trimmed by 5 bases and the J gene end by 11 bases; junction bases not matched to a gene: 14. The CDR3 covers 15 residues. CDR3 coding DNA: TGTGCCAGCAGTATTACCGGGACAGGGGATTACAGGGCTTTCTTT. This sequence encodes CASSITGTGDYRAFF.

The rearrangement uses TRBV12-3 or TRBV12-4 and TRBJ1-2; D gene unclear. This CDR3 has 11 residues. Trimming removed 4 bases from V and 2 bases from J, with 2 bases in between. The CDR3 reads CASSSNYGYTF. CDR3 nucleotide sequence: TGTGCCAGCAGTTCAAACTATGGCTACACCTTC.

In its sample, this clone was seen a few times. This rearrangement joins TRBV2 to TRBJ1-1; a weak D match, TRBD1 (5 bases). CDR1 and CDR2 (germline): SNHLY, FYNNEI. The CDR3 is 15 amino acids. V lost 8 bases and J lost 1, with 17 bases in between. In DNA, the CDR3 is TGTGCCAGCTACTGGGGGAGGAAGAGGAACACTGAAGCTTTCTTT. Translation: CASYWGRKRNTEAFF.

This clone was seen a few times. This CDR3 reads CASRRTALMNTEAFF. CDR3 DNA sequence: TGTGCCAGCAGGCGGACAGCCCTTATGAACACTGAAGCTTTCTTT. The V gene is TRBV2, the J gene TRBJ1-1, with D perhaps TRBD1 (6 bases). The CDR3 is 15 amino acids. Trimming stripped 6 bases from V and 0 bases from J, with 14 bases between. In germline, CDR1 is SNHLY, CDR2 FYNNEI.

The genes are TRBV7-2 and TRBJ2-6; 7 nucleotides align to TRBD1. V shed 1 base, J shed 2 bases, and the junction held 2 bases outside the gene matches. The germline gives CDR1 SGHTA, CDR2 FQGNSA. The CDR3 totals 16 residues. As DNA, the CDR3 is TGTGCCAGCAGCTTAGATGACAGGGCTGGGGCCAACGTCCTGACTTTC. The encoded protein is CASSLDDRAGANVLTF. The complete variable domain, with remaining parts taken from reference TRBV7-2 and TRBJ2-6, reads GAGVSQSPSNKVTEKGKDVELRCDPISGHTALYWYRQSLGQGLEFLIYFQGNSAPDKSGLPSDRFSAERTGGSVSTLTIQRTQQEDSAVYLCASSLDDRAGANVLTFGAGSRLTVL.

The chain employs TRBV20-1 and TRBJ2-3; tentative D call: TRBD2 (6 bases). V was pared by 5 bases and J by 14 bases, with 17 bases between. This CDR3 region has 11 residues. In germline, CDR1 is DFQATT, CDR2 SNEGSKA (reference sequence). CDR3 amino acids: CSAVKAEGWYF. CDR3 DNA sequence: TGCAGTGCTGTCAAAGCGGAGGGATGGTATTTT.

The rearrangement uses TRBV5-1 and TRBJ2-3; D is perhaps TRBD2 (5 bases). Trimming removed 4 bases from V and 0 bases from J, with 12 bases in between. This CDR3 has 15 amino acids. Germline V gene sequence: CDR1 SGHRS, CDR2 YFSETQ. The CDR3 loop reads CASSPGPGSTDTQYF. CDR3 nucleotides: TGCGCCAGCAGCCCTGGGCCGGGAAGCACAGATACGCAGTATTTT.

The CDR3 DNA reads TGTGCCAGCAGTGATAACCCTACAGGAGCAACTGAAGCTTTCTTT. Amino acids: CASSDNPTGATEAFF. V gene TRBV6-4 combines with J gene TRBJ1-1, with D possibly being TRBD1 (5 bases). The germline gives CDR1 MRHNA, CDR2 SNTAGT. The CDR3 is 15 amino acids. With 3 bases removed from V and 5 bases from J, the gap between germline ends came to 16 bases.

This clone was seen just once. The chain carries TRBV5-1 and TRBJ2-7; 10 nucleotides match TRBD1. The V segment lost 0 bases and the J segment 7 bases; nucleotides outside the gene matches: 7. This CDR3 is 15 amino acids long. Germline assignment: CDR1 SGHRS and CDR2 YFSETQ. Written as DNA, the CDR3 is TGCGCCAGCAGCTTGGAGGGGACAGGGGTCCGAGAGCAGTACTTC. Its translation: CASSLEGTGVREQYF.

V is TRBV27 and J is TRBJ2-1; 9 bases align to TRBD2. The CDR3 spans 13 residues. V gave up 10 bases and J gave up 9 bases; unmatched junction bases: 10. The germline gives CDR1 MNHEY, CDR2 SMNVEV (reference sequence). This chain's CDR3 is CAINTRRGGEQFF. The CDR3 region has the DNA TGTGCCATTAACACAAGGCGGGGGGGTGAGCAGTTCTTC.

The chain has TRBV19 and TRBJ1-2; D is perhaps TRBD1 (5 bases). This CDR3 region has 14 residues. CDR1 is LNHDA, CDR2 SQIVND, per germline (reference sequence). V dropped 4 bases and J dropped 1 base, with 10 bases sitting between them. The CDR3 DNA reads TGTGCCAGTAGTAAGACAGTTGATAACTATGGCTACACCTTC. Amino acids: CASSKTVDNYGYTF.

The DNA of the CDR3 is TGTGCCAGCAGTTACGGGGCAGGGGGCTTCGATGAGCAGTTCTTC. Its translation is CASSYGAGGFDEQFF. The chain couples TRBV6-5 to TRBJ2-1; TRBD1 matches 8 bases. Unmatched junction bases numbered 8, after V lost 2 bases and J lost 8 bases. This CDR3 region has 15 residues. In germline, CDR1 is MNHEY, CDR2 SVGAGI.